This is a list of T cell receptor beta chains from one sample in a study of cytomegalovirus exposure and HLA in healthy donors. Data came from immunoSEQ multiplex PCR; TCRdb stores just in-frame clones and leaves some out. Of hundreds of thousands of clones listed, 86% are singletons. The specimen sequenced was PBMCs. Receptors originate from a woman between 18 and 30 years old in good health and CMV-seronegative. CDR3s include the opening cysteine and the closing phenylalanine or tryptophan. A D gene is named only where the DNA matches it firmly. Clone size is stated in some rows and not others, as once, few, many or a class when expanded.

abundance	j_gene	d_gene	len	v_gene	CDR3aa	CDR3nt
once	TRBJ2-1	TRBD2	16	TRBV7-8	CASSRLAGGPYNEQFF	TGTGCCAGCAGTCGGCTAGCGGGGGGGCCTTACAATGAGCAGTTCTTC
.	TRBJ1-2	TRBD1	14	TRBV27	CASSLSNRGYGYTF	TGTGCCAGCAGTTTATCGAACAGGGGCTATGGCTACACCTTC
once	TRBJ2-1	.	14	TRBV2	CASSAVTGMNEQFF	TGTGCCAGCAGTGCCGTAACAGGTATGAATGAGCAGTTCTTC
.	TRBJ1-6	TRBD1	19	TRBV11-2	CASSLEGGPRGSYNSPLHF	TGTGCCAGCAGCTTAGAAGGGGGCCCAAGGGGCTCCTATAATTCACCCCTCCACTTT
.	TRBJ2-3	TRBD2	15	TRBV9	CASSLGTNGADTQYF	TGTGCCAGCAGCCTCGGGACTAATGGCGCAGATACGCAGTATTTT
.	TRBJ1-5	TRBD1	14	TRBV30	CAWSVDRGNQPQHF	TGTGCCTGGAGTGTAGACAGGGGCAATCAGCCCCAGCATTTT
once	TRBJ1-5	TRBD1	15	TRBV27	CASSLLTGGNQPQHF	TGTGCCAGCAGTTTGTTGACAGGGGGCAATCAGCCCCAGCATTTT
once	TRBJ2-7	.	15	TRBV28	CASSFSRTVSYEQYF	TGTGCCAGCAGTTTCTCTCGGACAGTCTCCTACGAGCAGTACTTC
.	TRBJ2-7	TRBD2	15	TRBV6-5	CASSPSRGSSYEQYF	TGTGCCAGCAGCCCAAGCCGCGGGAGCTCCTACGAGCAGTACTTC
.	TRBJ2-6	TRBD1	15	TRBV10-2	CASSFQGAGANVLTF	TGCGCCAGCAGTTTTCAGGGGGCTGGGGCCAACGTCCTGACTTTC
.	TRBJ1-3	TRBD1	16	TRBV9	CASSVRQGISGNTIYF	TGTGCCAGCAGCGTAAGACAGGGGATCTCTGGAAACACCATATATTTT
once	TRBJ2-1	.	11	TRBV4-3	CASSGANEQFF	TGCGCCAGCAGCGGAGCCAATGAGCAGTTCTTC
.	TRBJ2-1	TRBD1	13	TRBV30	CASKGQGYNEQFF	TGTGCCAGCAAAGGACAGGGTTACAATGAGCAGTTCTTC
.	TRBJ2-5	.	15	TRBV5-1	CASSSEGGTQETQYF	TGCGCCAGCAGCTCCGAAGGAGGAACCCAAGAGACCCAGTACTTC
.	TRBJ1-1	TRBD1	15	TRBV6-1	CASSARQGAYTEAFF	TGTGCCAGCAGTGCCAGACAGGGGGCGTACACTGAAGCTTTCTTT
.	TRBJ2-1	.	13	TRBV6-5	CASSQRQGGEQFF	TGTGCCAGCAGCCAAAGACAGGGAGGAGAGCAGTTCTTC
.	TRBJ2-6	.	19	TRBV7-9	CATHPRLGPRGSGANVLTF	TGTGCCACCCACCCTCGCCTAGGCCCGAGAGGCTCTGGGGCCAACGTCCTGACTTTC
.	TRBJ1-6	.	14	TRBV4-1	CASSRTGVGSPLHF	TGCGCCAGCAGCCGGACGGGAGTCGGCTCACCCCTCCACTTT
.	TRBJ2-7	.	14	TRBV5-6	CASSFYMDYGEQYF	TGTGCCAGCAGCTTCTACATGGACTACGGCGAGCAGTACTTC
.	TRBJ2-1	.	14	TRBV29-1	CSVLRRSSYNEQFF	TGCAGCGTGCTACGTCGGAGCTCCTACAATGAGCAGTTCTTC
.	TRBJ2-7	.	16	TRBV2	CASSVWKRVKPYEQYF	TGTGCCAGCAGTGTCTGGAAGAGGGTTAAACCCTACGAGCAGTACTTC
.	TRBJ1-5	TRBD1	14	TRBV19	CASSFRQGSLPQHF	TGTGCCAGTAGTTTCCGACAGGGGTCTTTGCCCCAGCATTTT
.	TRBJ2-1	TRBD2	15	TRBV29-1	CSVENPGGPVGEQFF	TGCAGCGTTGAAAACCCGGGGGGGCCAGTAGGTGAGCAGTTCTTC
once	TRBJ2-2	TRBD1	18	TRBV19	CASIHKTGGLGRTGELFF	TGTGCCAGTATTCATAAAACAGGGGGTCTAGGACGAACCGGGGAGCTGTTTTTT
.	TRBJ2-3	TRBD2	15	TRBV27	CASSLGTSGSDTQYF	TGTGCCAGCAGTTTAGGGACTAGCGGTTCAGATACGCAGTATTTT
.	TRBJ1-2	.	11	TRBV9	CASSSSHTPTF	TGTGCCAGCAGCTCTAGTCATACGCCTACCTTC
once	TRBJ2-1	TRBD2	15	TRBV28	CASSFGLAGVTEQFF	TGTGCCAGCAGTTTTGGACTAGCGGGAGTTACGGAGCAGTTCTTC
.	TRBJ1-4	.	13	TRBV2	CASRRVPNEKLFF	TGTGCCAGCAGACGGGTCCCTAATGAAAAACTGTTTTTT
.	TRBJ1-5	TRBD1	16	TRBV27	CASSPIGQGRRQPQHF	TGTGCCAGCAGCCCGATCGGACAGGGAAGGAGACAGCCCCAGCATTTT
.	TRBJ1-2	.	15	TRBV7-2	CASSLGPAGLNGYTF	TGTGCCAGCAGCTTAGGTCCTGCGGGCCTCAATGGCTACACCTTC
few	TRBJ2-5	TRBD1	14	TRBV7-3	CASSPDFSTGAQYF	TGTGCCAGCAGCCCGGACTTCTCGACAGGGGCCCAGTACTTC
.	TRBJ1-5	TRBD1	14	TRBV18	CASSPTGVMQPQHF	TGTGCCAGCTCACCTACAGGGGTAATGCAGCCCCAGCATTTT
few	TRBJ2-7	.	14	TRBV5-1	CASSSRGVGGEQYF	TGCGCCAGCAGCTCCCGGGGGGTAGGGGGCGAGCAGTACTTC
.	TRBJ1-5	TRBD1	14	TRBV15	CATSTDRERQPQHF	TGTGCCACCAGCACCGACAGGGAGCGTCAGCCCCAGCATTTT
few	TRBJ2-7	.	11	TRBV28	CASSFTGEQYF	TGTGCCAGCAGTTTTACTGGCGAGCAGTACTTC
.	TRBJ2-7	TRBD2	15	TRBV5-4	CASSPSGGLTYEQYF	TGTGCCAGCAGTCCTAGCGGGGGGCTTACCTACGAGCAGTACTTC
.	TRBJ1-5	.	16	TRBV4-1	CASSQDQRGGNQPQHF	TGCGCCAGCAGCCAAGATCAGCGGGGGGGCAATCAGCCCCAGCATTTT
once	TRBJ1-2	.	14	TRBV28	CASSFQFRVNGYTF	TGTGCCAGCAGTTTTCAGTTTCGGGTTAATGGCTACACCTTC
.	TRBJ2-3	.	13	TRBV2	CASRGTRQDTQYF	TGTGCTTCTCGCGGGACGCGGCAGGACACGCAGTATTTT
once	TRBJ2-5	TRBD1	16	TRBV6-6	CASSYWGKTGVETQYF	TGTGCCAGCAGTTACTGGGGGAAGACAGGGGTGGAGACCCAGTACTTC
.	TRBJ2-3	.	12	TRBV27	CASRSQPHTQYF	TGTGCCAGCAGATCACAGCCCCATACGCAGTATTTT
.	TRBJ2-3	TRBD2	15	TRBV7-8	CASSLGRLAGKTQYF	TGTGCCAGCAGCTTAGGTCGGCTAGCGGGGAAAACGCAGTATTTT
.	TRBJ1-4	.	14	TRBV5-1	CASSPGGTSEKLFF	TGCGCCAGCAGCCCGGGGGGGACCTCTGAAAAACTGTTTTTT
.	TRBJ2-3	.	13	TRBV28	CASSLLYADTQYF	TGTGCCAGCAGTTTGTTGTATGCAGATACGCAGTATTTT
.	TRBJ1-2	.	18	TRBV12-5	CASGLVTGWGTDLYGYTF	TGTGCTAGTGGTTTGGTAACAGGTTGGGGAACGGACCTCTATGGCTACACCTTC
once	TRBJ1-4	.	14	TRBV5-4	CASSSEATNEKLFF	TGTGCCAGCAGCTCGGAGGCAACTAATGAAAAACTGTTTTTT
.	TRBJ2-3	TRBD2	14	TRBV5-4	CASTPGGFTDTQYF	TGTGCCAGCACCCCGGGGGGGTTCACAGATACGCAGTATTTT
.	TRBJ2-1	.	16	TRBV1	CTSSQASKGGCNEQFF	TGCACCAGCAGCCAAGCAAGCAAGGGGGGGTGCAATGAGCAGTTCTTC
.	TRBJ1-2	.	14	TRBV27	CASSLSGPLDGYTF	TGTGCCAGCAGTTTATCGGGGCCCCTGGACGGCTACACCTTC
.	TRBJ2-1	TRBD2	17	TRBV4-1	CASSQDRTSGGPNEQFF	TGCGCCAGCAGCCAAGATAGGACTAGCGGGGGGCCAAATGAGCAGTTCTTC